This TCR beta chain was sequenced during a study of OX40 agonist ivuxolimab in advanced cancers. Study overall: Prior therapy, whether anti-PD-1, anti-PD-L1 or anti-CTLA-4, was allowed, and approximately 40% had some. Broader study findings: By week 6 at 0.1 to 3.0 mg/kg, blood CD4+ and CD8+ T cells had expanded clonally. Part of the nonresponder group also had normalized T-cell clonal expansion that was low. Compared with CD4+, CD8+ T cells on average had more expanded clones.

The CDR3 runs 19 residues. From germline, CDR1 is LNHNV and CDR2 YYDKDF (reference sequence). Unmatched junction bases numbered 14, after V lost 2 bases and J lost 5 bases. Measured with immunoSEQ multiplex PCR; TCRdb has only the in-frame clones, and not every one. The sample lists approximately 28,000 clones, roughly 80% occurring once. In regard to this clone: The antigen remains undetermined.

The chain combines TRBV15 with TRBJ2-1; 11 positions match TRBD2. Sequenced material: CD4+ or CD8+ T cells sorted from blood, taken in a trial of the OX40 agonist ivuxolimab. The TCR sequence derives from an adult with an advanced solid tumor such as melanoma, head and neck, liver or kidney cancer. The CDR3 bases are TGTGCCACCAGCAGATACCGTACTCGTAGCGGGAGGGCTGACAATGAGCAGTTCTTC. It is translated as CATSRYRTRSGRADNEQFF.